These 29 T cell receptor beta chains share one sample of origin, sequenced in a study of immune cell composition in non-small cell lung cancer. TCRdb's copy holds only in-frame clones and misses some; the assay was immunoSEQ multiplex PCR. This table has approximately 9,800 clones, 60% to 80% appearing once. The specimen sequenced was lung tumor tissue. These receptors were obtained from a human donor with non-small cell lung cancer.

The V and J genes are TRBV6-1 and TRBJ2-7, with TRBD1 matching over 11 bases. Germline CDR1 MNHNS, CDR2 SASEGT. Trimming cost V 4 bases and J 6 bases; bases outside gene matches: 8. The CDR3 runs to 15 residues. CDR3 amino acids: CASSAIVGTGGEQYF. As DNA, the CDR3 is TGTGCCAGCAGTGCCATAGTCGGGACAGGGGGCGAGCAGTACTTC.

The CDR3 DNA is TGTGCCAGCAGTGACACGGGGGGACCTTACAATGAGCAGTTCTTC. Its protein is CASSDTGGPYNEQFF. The chain has TRBV6-1 and TRBJ2-1; 7 positions agree with TRBD2. Germline V CDR1 and CDR2: MNHNS, SASEGT. After removal of 3 bases from V and 4 bases from J, the junction contained 6 bases not matched to a gene. The CDR3 spans 15 residues.

This clone is medium-sized (0.01 to 0.1%) by share. CDR3: CASSVELEAYEQYF. The DNA for the CDR3 is TGTGCCAGCAGCGTAGAATTAGAGGCGTACGAGCAGTACTTC. The genes are TRBV9 and TRBJ2-7; D is ambiguous. Trimming shortened V by 0 bases and J by 4 bases, and 11 bases separated the two germline ends. The germline gives CDR1 SGDLS, CDR2 YYNGEE. This CDR3 is 14 amino acids long.

This chain uses TRBV5-1 with TRBJ1-2; 9 nucleotides agree with TRBD1. CDR3 length: 15 amino acids. After removal of 6 bases from V and 0 bases from J, the junction contained 6 bases not matched to a gene. Germline V gene data show CDR1 as SGHRS and CDR2 as YFSETQ. The CDR3 protein is CASMVGTGTNYGYTF. CDR3 in DNA: TGCGCCAGCATGGTCGGGACAGGGACTAACTATGGCTACACCTTC.

This chain connects TRBV28 to TRBJ1-1; TRBD1 agrees at 7 bases. The CDR3 runs to 12 residues. The germline V gene encodes CDR1 MDHEN and CDR2 SYDVKM. Trimming took 10 bases from V and 6 from J; bases not matched to a gene: 8. CDR3 DNA: TGTGCCACCCTAGGGGGCAGGGCTGAAGCTTTCTTT. Its protein product is CATLGGRAEAFF.

The chain combines TRBV7-2 with TRBJ1-2; D is perhaps TRBD1 (6 bases). V lost 2 bases and J lost 5, with 12 bases in between. CDR1 and CDR2 from the germline V gene are SGHTA and FQGNSA. The CDR3 is 14 amino acids. Here the CDR3 DNA reads TGTGCCAGCAGCTTACCGGGACATTATTATGGCTACACCTTC. It specifies CASSLPGHYYGYTF.

This chain links TRBV5-1 with TRBJ2-7; 9 bases agree with TRBD1. V dropped 0 bases and J dropped 3; count of bases not matched to a gene: 7. CDR1 is SGHRS, CDR2 YFSETQ, per germline. This CDR3 region has 16 residues. This chain's CDR3 is CASSLGPGQGYYEQYF. CDR3 sequence (DNA): TGCGCCAGCAGCTTGGGACCGGGACAGGGATACTACGAGCAGTACTTC.

The chain joins TRBV9 to TRBJ2-5, with D perhaps TRBD2 (6 bases). Germline CDR1 is SGDLS and CDR2 is YYNGEE. The CDR3 runs 15 residues. Between the trimmed V and J ends, which lost 3 bases and 7 bases, there was a span of 19 bases. CDR3 in DNA: TGTGCCAGCAGCGAATCTCCGTGGGGGGTTGGGACCCAGTACTTC. Its translation is CASSESPWGVGTQYF.

There are a few counts of this clone. This chain connects TRBV5-3 to TRBJ2-7; D gene ambiguous. TRBV5-3 is sorted into the ORF group, with uncertain function. This CDR3 is built from 14 residues. The V and J ends lost 5 bases and 4 bases respectively, with 16 bases between them. The CDR3 spells CARRYPHTVYEQYF. CDR3 bases: TGTGCCAGAAGGTACCCTCATACCGTTTACGAGCAGTACTTC.

This chain joins TRBV6-5 and TRBJ1-1, with D possibly matching TRBD1 (6 bases). This CDR3 has 14 amino acids. V was shortened by 0 bases and J by 9 bases, with 14 bases between the two germline ends. The germline gives CDR1 MNHEY, CDR2 SVGAGI. CDR3 nucleotide sequence: TGTGCCAGCAGTTACTCAGGGCAGGGGCACAAAGCTTTCTTT. Residues: CASSYSGQGHKAFF.

This clone was seen only a few times. The CDR3 loop reads CASSGGPWGLAKNIQYF. DNA of the CDR3: TGTGCCAGCAGTGGGGGGCCCTGGGGGCTAGCCAAAAACATTCAGTACTTC. V gene TRBV2 combines with J gene TRBJ2-4; the D gene is possibly TRBD1 (6 bases). CDR1 is SNHLY and CDR2 is FYNNEI in the germline V gene. Trimming shortened V by 4 bases and J by 0 bases, and 16 bases separated the two germline ends. This CDR3 contains 17 residues. Complete variable domain (other parts from reference TRBV2 and TRBJ2-4): EPEVTQTPSHQVTQMGQEVILRCVPISNHLYFYWYRQILGQKVEFLVSFYNNEISEKSEIFDDQFSVERPDGSNFTLKIRSTKLEDSAMYFCASSGGPWGLAKNIQYFGAGTRLSVL.

The CDR3 DNA is TGCGCCAGCAGCTGGAGGACTGCAGATACGCAGTATTTT. Residues: CASSWRTADTQYF. This chain links TRBV5-1 with TRBJ2-3; possible D gene TRBD2, 5 bases. This CDR3 region has 13 residues. Deletions cut 3 bases from V and 4 bases from J, with 9 bases between. CDR1 and CDR2 (germline): SGHRS, YFSETQ.

The chain recombines TRBV14 with TRBJ2-5; 7 nucleotides line up with TRBD1. With V trimmed by 5 bases and J by 1 base, 7 bases remained unmatched. CDR3 size: 15 residues. From germline, CDR1 is SGHDN and CDR2 FVKESK. CDR3 loop: CASSAYRGIQETQYF. In nucleotides, the CDR3 is TGTGCCAGCAGCGCATACAGGGGTATCCAAGAGACCCAGTACTTC.

The rearrangement joins TRBV7-9 to TRBJ2-3; 9 bases align to TRBD1. Germline loops: CDR1 SEHNR, CDR2 FQNEAQ (reference sequence). The V and J ends lost 6 bases and 4 bases, in that order; junction bases with no gene match: 5. The CDR3 runs to 14 residues. CDR3 loop: CASSPQGASDTQYF. Written as DNA, the CDR3 is TGTGCCAGCAGTCCACAGGGGGCGTCAGATACGCAGTATTTT.

V gene TRBV6-6 combines with J gene TRBJ2-5; D not resolved. Germline V lookup: CDR1 MNHNY, CDR2 SVGAGI (reference sequence). The CDR3 runs to 12 residues. The V gene lost 6 bases and the J gene lost 5 bases, with 10 bases spanning the gap. CDR3 sequence reads: CASSPTRETQYF. CDR3 DNA: TGTGCCAGCAGCCCCACCCGGGAGACCCAGTACTTC.

This clone was counted only a few times. The chain has TRBV5-4 and TRBJ1-6, with D possibly being TRBD1 (6 bases). The CDR3 contains 15 residues. The germline gives CDR1 SGHNT, CDR2 YYREEE (reference sequence). Trimming pared 4 bases from V and 9 bases from J, leaving 17 bases between. DNA for the CDR3: TGTGCCAGCAGCACGGGAGGGGGAGGGAGTTCACCCCTCCACTTT. It is translated as CASSTGGGGSSPLHF. The full variable domain, in which reference TRBV5-4 and TRBJ1-6 provide the parts outside the CDR3, is ETGVTQSPTHLIKTRGQQVTLRCSSQSGHNTVSWYQQALGQGPQFIFQYYREEENGRGNFPPRFSGLQFPNYSSELNVNALELDDSALYLCASSTGGGGSSPLHFGNGTRLTVT.

The chain uses TRBV28 and TRBJ2-6; D gene uncertain. The germline V and J ends were trimmed by 6 bases and 0 bases, with 12 bases remaining between them. The V gene's germline CDR1 is MDHEN and CDR2 SYDVKM. The CDR3 runs to 16 residues. The CDR3 coding sequence is TGTGCCAGCAGCCGACGTGAGGTCTCTGGGGCCAACGTCCTGACTTTC. Protein product: CASSRREVSGANVLTF.

This sequence joins TRBV7-9 and TRBJ1-2; D is ambiguous. V lost 1 base and J lost 5, with 8 bases in between. The CDR3 length is 13 residues. Germline V gene lookup returns CDR1 SEHNR and CDR2 FQNEAQ (reference sequence). CDR3 in DNA: TGTGCCAGCAGCTTAGGGGCAGGATATGGCTACACCTTC. Residues: CASSLGAGYGYTF.

The gene calls are TRBV11-2 and TRBJ1-2; possibly TRBD1 for D (5 bases). The ends were cut back, 5 bases at V and 5 bases at J, with 15 bases in the middle. This CDR3 has 14 amino acids. CDR1 is SGHAT, CDR2 FQNNGV, per germline. The CDR3 DNA follows: TGTGCCAGCAGCCTTGGGGGGAATCAGTATGGCTACACCTTC. It specifies CASSLGGNQYGYTF.

This rearrangement joins TRBV6-1 to TRBJ1-3; weak D call: TRBD1 (5 bases). Trimming stripped 9 bases from V and 2 bases from J, with 11 bases between. Per germline, CDR1 MNHNS and CDR2 SASEGT. The CDR3 has 13 amino acids. The CDR3 spells CASRPGPGNTIYF. In nucleotides, the CDR3 is TGTGCCAGTCGTCCAGGGCCTGGAAACACCATATATTTT.

This clone is classed as medium-sized. The rearrangement links TRBV27 to TRBJ1-6, with no clear D. The CDR3 loop spans 12 amino acids. CDR1 is MNHEY and CDR2 is SMNVEV in the germline V gene (reference sequence). Trimming removed 7 bases from V and 3 bases from J, with 4 bases in between. The chain's CDR3 is CASTDYNSPLHF. The DNA of the CDR3 is TGTGCCAGCACCGACTATAATTCACCCCTCCACTTT.

This sequence joins TRBV4-1 and TRBJ1-2, with unresolved D. The V end lost 0 bases, the J end lost 2 bases, and 16 bases lay between the germline ends. The CDR3 sequence is 17 residues long. Per germline, CDR1 MGHRA and CDR2 YSYEKL. CDR3 amino acids: CASSQDNWPGENYGYTF. In DNA form, the CDR3 reads TGCGCCAGCAGCCAAGATAATTGGCCGGGAGAGAACTATGGCTACACCTTC.

The chain recombines TRBV5-1 with TRBJ1-1; 11 bases are shared with TRBD1. Germline V gives CDR1 SGHRS, CDR2 YFSETQ. This CDR3 region has 17 residues. Trimming took 2 bases from V and 1 from J; bases not matched to a gene: 7. CDR3 DNA: TGCGCCAGCAGCTTCGGACAGGGGGCGTGGGGGAACACTGAAGCTTTCTTT. Amino acid sequence: CASSFGQGAWGNTEAFF.

J is TRBJ2-1 and V is TRBV2; 7 nucleotides agree with TRBD1. V shed 6 bases and J 0 bases; nucleotides not matched to a gene: 8. The CDR3 sequence is 16 residues long. Germline V gives CDR1 SNHLY, CDR2 FYNNEI. CDR3: CASRRIRDSSYNEQFF. The DNA for the CDR3 is TGTGCCAGCAGGAGAATACGGGACAGCTCCTACAATGAGCAGTTCTTC.

In DNA form, the CDR3 reads TGTGCCAGCAGCTTTGCGGGGGAAGAGACCCAGTACTTC. Amino acids: CASSFAGEETQYF. The chain carries TRBV7-2 and TRBJ2-5; 7 nucleotides align to TRBD2. Per the germline V gene, CDR1 is SGHTA and CDR2 is FQGNSA. CDR3 length: 13 amino acids. V shed 3 bases and J 3 bases; nucleotides not matched to a gene: 1.

There are a few counts of this clone. V is TRBV2 and J is TRBJ1-1, with 12 bases that match TRBD1. J gave up 6 bases and V 6 bases, and 2 bases lay outside the gene matches. Germline lookup yields CDR1 SNHLY and CDR2 FYNNEI. The CDR3 has 13 residues. In nucleotides, the CDR3 is TGTGCCAGCAGGCGGGACAGGGGGCCTGAAGCTTTCTTT. Its protein product is CASRRDRGPEAFF.

The DNA of the CDR3 is TGTGCCAGCGGCCAGCGCCAAGAGACCCAGTACTTC. It codes for CASGQRQETQYF. The chain joins TRBV6-6 to TRBJ2-5; unclear D gene. V was pared by 8 bases and J by 1 base, with 8 bases between. Per germline, CDR1 MNHNY and CDR2 SVGAGI (reference sequence). The CDR3 has 12 amino acids.

The rearrangement uses TRBV6-1 and TRBJ2-7; D not resolved. Trimming pared 0 bases from V and 3 bases from J, leaving 6 bases between. The CDR3 contains 13 residues. Germline values: CDR1 MNHNS, CDR2 SASEGT. The CDR3 reads CASSEAQFYEQYF. The DNA of the CDR3 is TGTGCCAGCAGTGAAGCCCAATTCTACGAGCAGTACTTC.

This clone was detected only a few times. The rearrangement links TRBV14 to TRBJ1-6, with TRBD1 matching 8 bases. The CDR3 has 14 amino acids. Germline loops: CDR1 SGHDN, CDR2 FVKESK. V trimming: 4 bases; J trimming: 11 bases; junction bases outside the gene matches: 7. In nucleotides, the CDR3 is TGTGCCAGCAGCCGACAGGGGCCGCCCACACCCCTCCACTTT. It specifies CASSRQGPPTPLHF.